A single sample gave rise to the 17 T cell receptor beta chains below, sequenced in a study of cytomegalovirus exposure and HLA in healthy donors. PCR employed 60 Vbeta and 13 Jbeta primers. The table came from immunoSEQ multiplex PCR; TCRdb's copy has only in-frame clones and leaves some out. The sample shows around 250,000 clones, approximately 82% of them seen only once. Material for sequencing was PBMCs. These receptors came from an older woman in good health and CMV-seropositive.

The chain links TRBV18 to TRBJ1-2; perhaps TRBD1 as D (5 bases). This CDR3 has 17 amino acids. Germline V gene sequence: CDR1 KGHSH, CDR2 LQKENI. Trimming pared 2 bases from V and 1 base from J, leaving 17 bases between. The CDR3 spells CASSPVPTGTGNYGYTF. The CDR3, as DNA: TGTGCCAGCTCACCAGTACCAACCGGGACTGGTAACTATGGCTACACCTTC.

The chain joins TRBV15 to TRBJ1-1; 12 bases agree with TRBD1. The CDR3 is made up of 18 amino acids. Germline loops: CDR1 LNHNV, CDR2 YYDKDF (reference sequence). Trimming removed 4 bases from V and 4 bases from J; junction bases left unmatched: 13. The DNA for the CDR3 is TGTGCCACCAGCAACCGGTGGGGGACAGGGGGCGCGAGCACTGAAGCTTTCTTT. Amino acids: CATSNRWGTGGASTEAFF.

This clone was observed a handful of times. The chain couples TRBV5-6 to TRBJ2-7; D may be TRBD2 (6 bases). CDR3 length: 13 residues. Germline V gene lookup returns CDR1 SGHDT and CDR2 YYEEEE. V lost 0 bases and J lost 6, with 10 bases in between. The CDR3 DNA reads TGTGCCAGCAGCTTGGGACTAGTTGGCGAGCAGTACTTC. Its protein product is CASSLGLVGEQYF. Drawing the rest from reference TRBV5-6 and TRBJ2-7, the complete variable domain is DAGVTQSPTHLIKTRGQQVTLRCSPKSGHDTVSWYQQALGQGPQFIFQYYEEEERQRGNFPDRFSGHQFPNYSSELNVNALLLGDSALYLCASSLGLVGEQYFGPGTRLTVT.

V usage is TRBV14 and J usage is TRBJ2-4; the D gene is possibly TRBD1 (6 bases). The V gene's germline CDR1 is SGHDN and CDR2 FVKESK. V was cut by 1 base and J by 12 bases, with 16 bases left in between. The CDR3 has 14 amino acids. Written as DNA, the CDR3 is TGTGCCAGCAGCCAAGTTGGTAGCCCAGGGGCTCAGTACTTC. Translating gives CASSQVGSPGAQYF.

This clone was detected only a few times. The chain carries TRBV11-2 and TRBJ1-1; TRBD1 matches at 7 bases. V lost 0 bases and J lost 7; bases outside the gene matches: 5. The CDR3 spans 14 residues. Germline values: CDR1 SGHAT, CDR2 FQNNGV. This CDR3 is CASSLEQGRCEAFF. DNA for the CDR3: TGTGCCAGCAGCTTAGAACAGGGGAGATGTGAAGCTTTCTTT. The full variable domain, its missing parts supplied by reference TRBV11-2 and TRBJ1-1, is EAGVAQSPRYKIIEKRQSVAFWCNPISGHATLYWYQQILGQGPKLLIQFQNNGVVDDSQLPKDRFSAERLKGVDSTLKIQPAKLEDSAVYLCASSLEQGRCEAFFGQGTRLTVV.

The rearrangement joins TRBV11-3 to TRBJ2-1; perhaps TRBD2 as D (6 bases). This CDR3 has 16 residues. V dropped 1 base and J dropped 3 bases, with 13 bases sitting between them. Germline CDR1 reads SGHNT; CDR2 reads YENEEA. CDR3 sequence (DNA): TGTGCCAGCAGCTTAGTGGGGACTTCTAGCTACAATGAGCAGTTCTTC. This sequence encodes CASSLVGTSSYNEQFF.

CDR3 nucleotide sequence: TGCAGCGTGTCTACAGGATTCGACACAGATACGCAGTATTTT. Protein sequence: CSVSTGFDTDTQYF. This chain joins TRBV29-1 and TRBJ2-3; D is perhaps TRBD1 (5 bases). Trimming cost V 6 bases and J 2 bases, with 15 bases left between them. This CDR3 comprises 14 residues. Germline CDR1 and CDR2: SQVTM and ANQGSEA.

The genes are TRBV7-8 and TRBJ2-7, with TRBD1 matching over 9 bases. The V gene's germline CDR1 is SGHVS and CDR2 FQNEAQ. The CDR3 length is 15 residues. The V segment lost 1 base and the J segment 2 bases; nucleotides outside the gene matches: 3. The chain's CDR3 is CASSLGRTGAYEQYF. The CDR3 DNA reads TGTGCCAGCAGCTTAGGGAGGACAGGGGCCTACGAGCAGTACTTC.

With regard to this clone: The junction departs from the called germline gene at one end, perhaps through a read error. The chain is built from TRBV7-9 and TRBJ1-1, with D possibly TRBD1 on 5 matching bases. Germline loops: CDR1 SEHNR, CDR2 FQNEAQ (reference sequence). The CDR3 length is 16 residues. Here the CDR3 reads CSSSFGTPLANTEAFF. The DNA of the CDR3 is TGTTCCAGCAGCTTCGGGACTCCCCTGGCGAACACTGAAGCTTTCTTT.

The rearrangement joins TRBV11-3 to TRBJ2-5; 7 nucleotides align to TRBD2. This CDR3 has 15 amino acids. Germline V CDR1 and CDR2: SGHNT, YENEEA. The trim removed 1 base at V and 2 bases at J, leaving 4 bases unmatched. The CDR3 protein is CASSLGGGKQETQYF. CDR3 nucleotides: TGTGCCAGCAGCTTAGGGGGGGGGAAGCAAGAGACCCAGTACTTC.

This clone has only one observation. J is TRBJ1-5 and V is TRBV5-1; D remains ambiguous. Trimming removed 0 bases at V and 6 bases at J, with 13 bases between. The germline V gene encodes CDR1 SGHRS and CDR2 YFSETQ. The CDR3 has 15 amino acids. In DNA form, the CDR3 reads TGCGCCAGCAGCTTGGCGGCCCCTGGAGTTCAGCCCCAGCATTTT. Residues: CASSLAAPGVQPQHF.

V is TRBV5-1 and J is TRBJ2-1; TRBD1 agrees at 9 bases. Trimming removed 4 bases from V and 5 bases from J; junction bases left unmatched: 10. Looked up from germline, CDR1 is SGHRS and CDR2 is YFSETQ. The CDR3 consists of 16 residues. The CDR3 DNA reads TGCGCCAGCAGCGTGAGGGACAGGGAGTCCCACAATGAGCAGTTCTTC. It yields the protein CASSVRDRESHNEQFF. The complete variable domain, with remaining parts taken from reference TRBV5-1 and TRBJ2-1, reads KAGVTQTPRYLIKTRGQQVTLSCSPISGHRSVSWYQQTPGQGLQFLFEYFSETQRNKGNFPGRFSGRQFSNSRSEMNVSTLELGDSALYLCASSVRDRESHNEQFFGPGTRLTVL.

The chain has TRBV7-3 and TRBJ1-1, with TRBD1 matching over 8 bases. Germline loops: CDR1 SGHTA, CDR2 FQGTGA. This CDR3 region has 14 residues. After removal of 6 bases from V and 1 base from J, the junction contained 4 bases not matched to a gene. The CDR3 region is CASSADRGNTEAFF. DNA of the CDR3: TGTGCCAGCAGTGCCGACAGGGGGAACACTGAAGCTTTCTTT.

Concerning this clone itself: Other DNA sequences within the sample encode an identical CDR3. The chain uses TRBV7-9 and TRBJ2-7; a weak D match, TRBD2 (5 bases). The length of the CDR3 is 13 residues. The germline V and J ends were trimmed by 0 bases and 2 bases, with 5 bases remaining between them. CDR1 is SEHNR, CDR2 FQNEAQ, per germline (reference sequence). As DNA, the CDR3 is TGTGCCAGCAGCTTAGCGGGAGCCTACGAGCAGTACTTC. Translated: CASSLAGAYEQYF.

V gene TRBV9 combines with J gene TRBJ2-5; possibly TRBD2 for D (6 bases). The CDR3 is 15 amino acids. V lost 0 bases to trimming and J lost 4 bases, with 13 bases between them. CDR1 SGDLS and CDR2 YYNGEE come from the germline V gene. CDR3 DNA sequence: TGTGCCAGCAGCGTAGAACAGACTAGGCGAGAGACCCAGTACTTC. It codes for CASSVEQTRRETQYF. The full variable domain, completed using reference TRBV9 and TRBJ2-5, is DSGVTQTPKHLITATGQRVTLRCSPRSGDLSVYWYQQSLDQGLQFLIQYYNGEERAKGNILERFSAQQFPDLHSELNLSSLELGDSALYFCASSVEQTRRETQYFGPGTRLLVL.

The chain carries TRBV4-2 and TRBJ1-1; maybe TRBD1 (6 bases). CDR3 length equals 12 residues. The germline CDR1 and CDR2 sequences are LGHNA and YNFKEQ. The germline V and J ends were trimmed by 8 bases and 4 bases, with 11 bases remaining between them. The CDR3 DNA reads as TGTGCCAGCCGGGACATAGGCACTGAAGCTTTCTTT. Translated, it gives CASRDIGTEAFF.

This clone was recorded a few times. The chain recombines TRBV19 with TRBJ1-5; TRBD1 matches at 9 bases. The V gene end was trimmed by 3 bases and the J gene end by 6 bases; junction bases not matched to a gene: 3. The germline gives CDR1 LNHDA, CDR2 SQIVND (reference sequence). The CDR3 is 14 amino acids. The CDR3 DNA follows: TGTGCCAGTAGTATCCGGGACAGGGCTCAGCCCCAGCATTTT. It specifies CASSIRDRAQPQHF.